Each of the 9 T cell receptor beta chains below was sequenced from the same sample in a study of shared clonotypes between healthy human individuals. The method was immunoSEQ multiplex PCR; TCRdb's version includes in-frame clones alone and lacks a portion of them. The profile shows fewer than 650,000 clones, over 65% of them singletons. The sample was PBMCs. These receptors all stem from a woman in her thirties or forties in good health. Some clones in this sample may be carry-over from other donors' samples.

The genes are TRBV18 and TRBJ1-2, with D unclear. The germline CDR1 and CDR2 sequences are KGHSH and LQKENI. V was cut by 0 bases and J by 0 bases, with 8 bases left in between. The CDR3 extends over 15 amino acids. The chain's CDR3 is CASSPPGSTNYGYTF. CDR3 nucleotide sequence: TGTGCCAGCTCACCACCCGGCAGCACTAACTATGGCTACACCTTC.

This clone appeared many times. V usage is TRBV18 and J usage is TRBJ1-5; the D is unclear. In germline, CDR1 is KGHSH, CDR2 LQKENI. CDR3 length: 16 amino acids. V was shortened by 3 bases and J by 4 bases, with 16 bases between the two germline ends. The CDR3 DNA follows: TGTGCCAGCTCACCCATGAGTCCCAGCTTAAATCAGCCCCAGCATTTT. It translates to CASSPMSPSLNQPQHF.

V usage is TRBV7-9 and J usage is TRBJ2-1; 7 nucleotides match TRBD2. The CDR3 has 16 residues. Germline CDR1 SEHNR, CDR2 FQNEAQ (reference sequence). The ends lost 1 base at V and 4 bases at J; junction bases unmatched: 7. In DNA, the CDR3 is TGTGCCAGCAGCTTAGGCTATAGCGGGCCTTACAATGAGCAGTTCTTC. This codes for CASSLGYSGPYNEQFF.

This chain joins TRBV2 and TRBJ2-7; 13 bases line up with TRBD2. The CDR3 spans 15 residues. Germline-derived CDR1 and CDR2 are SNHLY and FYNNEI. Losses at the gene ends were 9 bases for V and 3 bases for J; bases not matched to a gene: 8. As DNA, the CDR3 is TGTGCCAGTGGGACTAGCGGGGACGCGCACTACGAGCAGTACTTC. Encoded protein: CASGTSGDAHYEQYF.

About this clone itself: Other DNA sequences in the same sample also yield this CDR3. CDR3 amino acids: CAWSVLAGGEQYF. The CDR3 DNA reads as TGTGCCTGGAGTGTACTAGCGGGAGGCGAGCAGTACTTC. This sequence joins TRBV30 and TRBJ2-7; 12 bases are shared with TRBD2. J gave up 6 bases and V 0 bases, and 0 bases lay outside the gene matches. The germline V gene encodes CDR1 GTSNPN and CDR2 SVGIG (reference sequence). The CDR3 has 13 amino acids.

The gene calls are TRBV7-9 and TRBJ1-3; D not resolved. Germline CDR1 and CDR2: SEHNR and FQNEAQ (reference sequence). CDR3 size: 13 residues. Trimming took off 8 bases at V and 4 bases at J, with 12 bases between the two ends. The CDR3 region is CASADGVGNTIYF. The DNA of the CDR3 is TGTGCCAGCGCAGACGGGGTCGGAAACACCATATATTTT.

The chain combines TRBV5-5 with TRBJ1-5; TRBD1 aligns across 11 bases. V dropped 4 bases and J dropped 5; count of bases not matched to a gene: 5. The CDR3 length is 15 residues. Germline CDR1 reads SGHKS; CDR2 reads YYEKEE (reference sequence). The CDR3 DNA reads TGTGCCAGCAGCCCCCGGACAGGGGGCGATCAGCCCCAGCATTTT. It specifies CASSPRTGGDQPQHF.

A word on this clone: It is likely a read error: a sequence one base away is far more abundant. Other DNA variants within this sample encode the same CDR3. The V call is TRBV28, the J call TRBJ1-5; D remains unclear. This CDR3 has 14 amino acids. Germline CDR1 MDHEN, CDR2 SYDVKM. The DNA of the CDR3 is TGTGCCAGCTTGACCCGGAATAGCAATCAGCCCCAGCACTTT. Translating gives CASLTRNSNQPQHF.

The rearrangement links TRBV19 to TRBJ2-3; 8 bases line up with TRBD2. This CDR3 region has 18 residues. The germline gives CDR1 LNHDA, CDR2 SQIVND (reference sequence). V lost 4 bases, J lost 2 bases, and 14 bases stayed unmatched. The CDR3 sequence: CASSTVTSAFPFTDTQYF. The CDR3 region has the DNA TGTGCCAGTAGTACGGTGACTAGCGCTTTTCCCTTCACAGATACGCAGTATTTT.